This is a list of T cell receptor beta chains from one sample in a study of blood T cell repertoires in COVID-19. Assay: immunoSEQ multiplex PCR; the TCRdb copy retains only in-frame clones and omits some. The sample gives 250,000 or so clones, around 85% of which show up once; around 6.4% is in the top ten. Input material: peripheral blood. Receptors originate from a woman between 55 and 75 years old with active or convalescent COVID-19. Both conserved end residues are part of each CDR3.

>TRBJ1-1|TRBV19|12
CAVGGPGTEAFF
>TRBJ1-2|TRBV4-2|14
CASSNPGTPDIDTF
>TRBJ1-3|TRBV11-3|13
CASSSGQGNTIYF
>TRBJ1-2|TRBV7-8|14
CASSARGRGYGYTF
>TRBJ1-1|TRBV4-1|15
CASSHNRGLVTEAFF
>TRBJ1-1|TRBV7-2|15
CASSLASGGTTEAFF
>TRBJ1-2|TRBV23-1|14
CASSPQGDFGGYTF
>TRBJ2-3|TRBV19|17
CASSGSRLAGLRDTQYF
>TRBJ1-1|TRBV11-2|14
CASSKDRVGTEAFF
>TRBJ1-4|TRBV28|16
CASSPFTAATNEKLFF
>TRBJ2-7|TRBV5-1|13
CASSLTLVSEQYF
>TRBJ1-1|TRBV7-2|13
CASKEFFNTEAFF
>TRBJ2-5|TRBV6-5|14
CASSYLSGGETQYF
>TRBJ1-4|TRBV25-1|16
CASSDPVGRTNEKLFF
>TRBJ2-1|TRBV9|16
CASSVDGRGRYNEQFF